This is a list of T cell receptor beta chains from one sample in a study of T cell responses to AZD1222 COVID-19 vaccine. Produced via immunoSEQ multiplex PCR; TCRdb's table is partial and in-frame only. In the table there are 150,000 to 200,000 clones, 93% of which are singletons. The specimen was peripheral blood, collected on day 0 of AZD1222 vaccination. Source of these receptors: an adult in good health. The CDR3 runs from the conserved cysteine through the conserved F or W. D genes are given only for firm matches. The size field is filled for only some rows; it gives once, few, many or a size class.

-	TRBD1	TRBV4-1	TRBJ1-4	CASSQTGGVKLFF	TGCGCCAGCAGCCAAACAGGGGGCGTAAAACTGTTTTTT
-	-	TRBV7-8	TRBJ1-3	CASSSGPNRGNTIYF	TGTGCCAGCAGTTCAGGACCTAACAGGGGAAACACCATATATTTT
-	-	TRBV19	TRBJ1-2	CASSRLNNYGYTF	TGTGCCAGTAGTCGTCTAAATAACTATGGCTACACCTTC
-	TRBD2	TRBV5-5	TRBJ2-2	CASSPGLAGTGELFF	TGTGCCAGCAGCCCGGGACTAGCGGGAACCGGGGAGCTGTTTTTT
-	TRBD2	TRBV20-1	TRBJ2-7	CSASRLAGGYEQYF	TGCAGTGCTAGTCGTCTAGCGGGAGGGTACGAGCAGTACTTC
-	TRBD2	TRBV10-1	TRBJ2-5	CASSRTSGTHRQETQYF	TGCGCCAGCAGTAGGACTAGCGGGACGCACCGACAAGAGACCCAGTACTTC
-	TRBD1	TRBV19	TRBJ1-5	CASSRGQGIDQPQHF	TGTGCCAGTAGTAGGGGACAGGGGATCGATCAGCCCCAGCATTTT
few	-	TRBV27	TRBJ1-6	CASSPRGNTNSPLHF	TGTGCCAGCTCCCCCCGGGGGAACACAAATTCACCCCTCCACTTT
-	-	TRBV5-4	TRBJ1-1	CASSLGVVRENTEAFF	TGTGCCAGCAGCTTGGGAGTAGTCAGGGAGAACACTGAAGCTTTCTTT
-	-	TRBV11-2	TRBJ2-3	CASSPGTTDTQYF	TGTGCCAGCAGCCCAGGGACCACAGATACGCAGTATTTT
-	-	TRBV5-1	TRBJ1-4	CASRNRDTNEKLFF	TGCGCCAGCAGAAACAGGGACACTAATGAAAAACTGTTTTTT
-	-	TRBV25-1	TRBJ1-2	CASQINYGYTF	TGTGCCAGCCAAATCAACTATGGCTACACCTTC
-	-	TRBV9	TRBJ2-1	CASSPYRDQVKYNEQFF	TGTGCCAGCAGCCCTTACCGGGACCAAGTAAAGTACAATGAGCAGTTCTTC
-	-	TRBV5-5	TRBJ1-1	CASSLGGTTEAFF	TGTGCCAGCAGCTTGGGGGGTACCACTGAAGCTTTCTTT
-	-	TRBV5-4	TRBJ1-2	CASSRPGAYGYTF	TGTGCCAGCAGCCGACCGGGGGCCTATGGCTACACCTTC
few	TRBD1	TRBV6-5	TRBJ2-1	CASSYSGGTYNEQFF	TGTGCCAGCAGTTATTCAGGGGGAACCTACAATGAGCAGTTCTTC
-	TRBD1	TRBV6-2/TRBV6-3	TRBJ2-7	CASSYDRAPYEQYF	TGTGCCAGCAGTTACGACAGGGCCCCGTACGAGCAGTACTTC
-	-	TRBV6-5	TRBJ1-1	CASSSSWRGTPFF	TGTGCCAGCAGTTCCTCTTGGAGGGGGACCCCTTTCTTT
-	TRBD1	TRBV3-1/TRBV3-2	TRBJ1-2	CASSQGQGDYGYTF	TGTGCCAGCAGCCAAGGACAGGGAGACTATGGCTACACCTTC
-	TRBD2	TRBV2	TRBJ2-1	CASTREVYHEQFF	TGTGCCAGCACGCGGGAGGTTTACCATGAGCAGTTCTTC
-	-	TRBV12-3/TRBV12-4	TRBJ1-1	CASSLNGAEAFF	TGTGCCAGCAGTTTAAATGGAGCAGAAGCTTTCTTT
-	-	TRBV6-5	TRBJ1-1	CASSYGGGPSEAFF	TGTGCCAGCAGTTACGGTGGGGGCCCCTCTGAAGCTTTCTTT
once	TRBD1	TRBV5-4	TRBJ1-3	CASSRGQEYSGNTIYF	TGTGCCAGCAGCCGGGGACAGGAGTACTCTGGAAACACCATATATTTT
-	-	TRBV6-2/TRBV6-3	TRBJ2-7	CASSSRRGQEKQYF	TGTGCCAGCAGTTCGAGAAGAGGACAAGAAAAGCAGTACTTC
-	-	TRBV6-5	TRBJ1-4	CASSSVNRLELFF	TGTGCCAGCAGTTCGGTGAACAGGTTAGAACTGTTTTTT
-	-	TRBV30	TRBJ1-3	CAWSTSGNTIYF	TGTGCCTGGTCGACCTCTGGAAACACCATATATTTT
-	TRBD1	TRBV3-1/TRBV3-2	TRBJ1-3	CASSLGTGGFSGNTIYF	TGTGCCAGCAGCCTAGGGACAGGGGGATTCTCTGGAAACACCATATATTTT
-	-	TRBV19	TRBJ2-1	CASNAGGEQFF	TGTGCCAGTAATGCTGGGGGTGAGCAGTTCTTC
-	-	TRBV5-5	TRBJ1-4	CASSPHTGEKLFF	TGTGCCAGCAGCCCGCACACGGGGGAAAAACTGTTTTTT
-	-	TRBV19	TRBJ2-1	CATGGQYNEQFF	TGTGCCACCGGGGGACAATACAATGAGCAGTTCTTC
-	TRBD1	TRBV30	TRBJ1-4	CAWAGGATNEKLFF	TGTGCCTGGGCAGGGGGGGCAACTAATGAAAAACTGTTTTTT
-	-	TRBV9	TRBJ1-5	CASSVGGANQPQHF	TGTGCCAGCAGCGTAGGTGGGGCCAATCAGCCCCAGCATTTT